Presented here are 26 T cell receptor beta chains from one specimen sequenced in a study of blood T cell repertoires in COVID-19. The data were produced by immunoSEQ multiplex PCR, yet TCRdb's version contains in-frame clones alone and is incomplete. This table has about 270,000 clones, 75% to 95% appearing once. The sequenced material came from PBMCs or T cells enriched from blood (not recorded which). These receptor sequences come from a middle-aged man who had been exposed to COVID-19.

V is TRBV6-1 and J is TRBJ1-1; 7 nucleotides line up with TRBD1. CDR3 length: 14 amino acids. Germline CDR1 MNHNS, CDR2 SASEGT. Germline trimming cut 3 bases from V and 4 bases from J; bases unmatched to any gene: 5. Here the CDR3 reads CASSDDRAVTEAFF. DNA of the CDR3: TGTGCCAGCAGTGACGACAGGGCTGTCACTGAAGCTTTCTTT.

The chain has TRBV7-9 and TRBJ1-2; the D gene is possibly TRBD1 (6 bases). Trimming took 3 bases from V and 7 from J, leaving 21 bases between them. CDR3 size: 16 residues. From germline, CDR1 is SEHNR and CDR2 FQNEAQ (reference sequence). CDR3 sequence (DNA): TGTGCCAGCAGCTTTTCGCAAGACGCGGGGGCTAGTGGCTACACCTTC. It encodes CASSFSQDAGASGYTF.

Here the CDR3 DNA reads TGTGCCAGCAGTTCCCGAGGCAGGGTAATCAATACTGAAGCTTTCTTT. Protein sequence: CASSSRGRVINTEAFF. This chain links TRBV6-2 or TRBV6-3 with TRBJ1-1; weak D call: TRBD1 (5 bases). The CDR3 contains 16 residues. Germline loops: CDR1 MNHEY, CDR2 SVGEGT. V was shortened by 4 bases and J by 5 bases, with 20 bases between the two germline ends.

The V and J genes are TRBV6-5 and TRBJ2-4; a possible D gene is TRBD2 (5 bases). V was cut by 5 bases and J by 2 bases, with 13 bases left in between. Germline V CDR1 and CDR2: MNHEY, SVGAGI. This CDR3 region has 15 residues. For the CDR3, the DNA is TGTGCCAGCAGTCCCTCTAGCTTTACCAAAAACATTCAGTACTTC. The encoded protein is CASSPSSFTKNIQYF.

The chain joins TRBV30 to TRBJ1-3; a possible D gene is TRBD1 (6 bases). The CDR3 totals 12 residues. Per the germline V gene, CDR1 is GTSNPN and CDR2 is SVGIG (reference sequence). Trimming removed 8 bases at V and 1 base at J, with 9 bases between. The CDR3 sequence: CAGTRSGNTIYF. CDR3 bases: TGTGCCGGGACACGGTCTGGAAACACCATATATTTT.

The rearrangement links TRBV18 to TRBJ1-1; D gene unclear. CDR1 is KGHSH, CDR2 LQKENI, per germline. Trimming stripped 5 bases from V and 0 bases from J, with 10 bases between. This CDR3 spans 14 amino acids. The CDR3 coding sequence is TGTGCCAGCTCAGGCCTGAGGGTGAACACTGAAGCTTTCTTT. It translates to CASSGLRVNTEAFF.

The chain recombines TRBV28 with TRBJ1-2; D may be TRBD1 (5 bases). CDR1 is MDHEN, CDR2 SYDVKM, per germline. V was trimmed by 5 bases and J by 3 bases, leaving 13 bases between them. The CDR3 is 14 amino acids. The CDR3 protein is CASSIPGRDYGYTF. The CDR3 coding sequence is TGTGCCAGCAGTATCCCAGGGAGGGACTATGGCTACACCTTC.

The chain joins TRBV4-2 to TRBJ2-1; D perhaps matches TRBD2 (6 bases). CDR1 and CDR2 from the germline V gene are LGHNA and YNFKEQ. V shed 0 bases and J shed 3 bases, with 12 bases lying between them. The CDR3 is made up of 16 amino acids. CDR3 nucleotide sequence: TGTGCCAGCAGCCAAGAACCGGGGGTAAGCTACAATGAGCAGTTCTTC. This sequence encodes CASSQEPGVSYNEQFF.

The J gene is TRBJ1-1, the V gene TRBV28, with D possibly being TRBD1 (5 bases). The CDR3 contains 15 residues. V was trimmed by 4 bases and J by 4 bases, leaving 16 bases between them. CDR1 is MDHEN and CDR2 is SYDVKM in the germline V gene. As DNA, the CDR3 is TGTGCCAGCAGTTCCGGGGCACTGGGGGGCACTGAAGCTTTCTTT. Translating it yields CASSSGALGGTEAFF.

The chain joins TRBV28 to TRBJ2-7; 7 bases are shared with TRBD1. Germline CDR1 MDHEN, CDR2 SYDVKM. The trim removed 4 bases at V and 5 bases at J, leaving 14 bases unmatched. The CDR3 is 16 residues long. The DNA of the CDR3 is TGTGCCAGCAGTTCCCGACCGACAGGGAGAATCCACGAGCAGTACTTC. It codes for CASSSRPTGRIHEQYF.

This rearrangement joins TRBV7-2 to TRBJ2-7, with TRBD1 identical over 10 bases. The CDR3 totals 16 residues. Germline lookup yields CDR1 SGHTA and CDR2 FQGNSA. V dropped 0 bases and J dropped 5; count of bases not matched to a gene: 7. The CDR3 DNA sequence: TGTGCCAGCAGCTTAGCCTTATTGACAGGGGGCAACGAGCAGTACTTC. Its translation: CASSLALLTGGNEQYF.

This chain uses TRBV24-1 with TRBJ2-1, with 9 bases identical to TRBD2. The germline gives CDR1 KGHDR, CDR2 SFDVKD. This CDR3 has 16 residues. With V trimmed by 4 bases and J by 5 bases, 8 bases remained unmatched. CDR3 nucleotides: TGTGCCACCAGTGACACAAGCGGGAGGTCTAACAATGAGCAGTTCTTC. This sequence encodes CATSDTSGRSNNEQFF.

V usage is TRBV7-9 and J usage is TRBJ2-2, with 10 bases that match TRBD2. The CDR3 length is 15 residues. Per the germline V gene, CDR1 is SEHNR and CDR2 is FQNEAQ (reference sequence). After removal of 8 bases from V and 7 bases from J, the junction contained 10 bases not matched to a gene. The CDR3 DNA reads as TGTGCCAGCGAATTGCTAGCGGGAGTCTTCGGGGAGCTGTTTTTT. It codes for CASELLAGVFGELFF.

This chain joins TRBV19 and TRBJ1-5; TRBD1 might be the D (5 bases). V was clipped by 1 base and J by 11 bases, with 9 bases between them. The CDR3 spans 12 residues. Germline V gives CDR1 LNHDA, CDR2 SQIVND (reference sequence). In DNA form, the CDR3 reads TGTGCCAGTAGTATAGCCGAAGGGGCCCAGCATTTT. It specifies CASSIAEGAQHF.

V usage is TRBV19 and J usage is TRBJ1-1; no clear D. Per germline, CDR1 LNHDA and CDR2 SQIVND (reference sequence). Deletions cut 3 bases from V and 1 base from J, with 3 bases between. The CDR3 runs to 12 residues. CDR3 DNA: TGTGCCAGTAGTATCCGGAACACTGAAGCTTTCTTT. Translating gives CASSIRNTEAFF.

The CDR3 reads CASSPPLNSEQFF. The CDR3 DNA reads as TGTGCCAGCTCACCACCTCTTAACAGTGAGCAGTTCTTC. The chain employs TRBV18 and TRBJ2-1; no definite D call. Germline V lookup: CDR1 KGHSH, CDR2 LQKENI. The germline V and J ends were trimmed by 0 bases and 9 bases, with 9 bases remaining between them. The CDR3 is 13 amino acids.

This clone was seen only once. CDR3 sequence (DNA): TGTGCCAGCAGCCCGAGGACAGGGGAAGAGACCCAGTACTTC. It encodes CASSPRTGEETQYF. The V call is TRBV11-3, the J call TRBJ2-5; 9 bases map to TRBD1. V lost 5 bases and J lost 3; bases outside the gene matches: 4. CDR1 and CDR2 from the germline V gene are SGHNT and YENEEA. The CDR3 is made up of 14 amino acids.

The rearrangement uses TRBV27 and TRBJ1-4; 7 bases map to TRBD1. The J segment lost 4 bases and the V segment lost 6 bases, leaving 5 bases of the junction unmatched. The CDR3 is made up of 14 amino acids. Germline V lookup: CDR1 MNHEY, CDR2 SMNVEV (reference sequence). The CDR3 DNA is TGTGCCAGCAGCCGGACAGGATTTAATGAAAAACTGTTTTTT. Protein: CASSRTGFNEKLFF. Full variable domain (outside the CDR3, taken from reference TRBV27 and TRBJ1-4): EAQVTQNPRYLITVTGKKLTVTCSQNMNHEYMSWYRQDPGLGLRQIYYSMNVEVTDKGDVPEGYKVSRKEKRNFPLILESPSPNQTSLYFCASSRTGFNEKLFFGSGTQLSVL.

The rearrangement uses TRBV19 and TRBJ2-3; weak D call: TRBD1 (5 bases). Germline loops: CDR1 LNHDA, CDR2 SQIVND (reference sequence). The CDR3 is 16 amino acids. The ends were cut back, 5 bases at V and 0 bases at J, with 15 bases in the middle. The CDR3 DNA sequence: TGTGCCAGTAGTGGGCGAACAGGTGCTAGCACAGATACGCAGTATTTT. Translation gives CASSGRTGASTDTQYF.

The V and J genes are TRBV4-3 and TRBJ2-5, with D unresolved. Germline CDR1 is LGHNA and CDR2 is YSLEER. Trimming took 1 base from V and 2 from J, leaving 5 bases between them. This CDR3 has 13 residues. The CDR3 nucleotides read TGCGCCAGCAGCCAAGGCGTACAAGAGACCCAGTACTTC. It yields the protein CASSQGVQETQYF.

V usage is TRBV5-1 and J usage is TRBJ1-2; no firm D call. Trimming took off 1 base at V and 5 bases at J, with 12 bases between the two ends. This CDR3 spans 14 amino acids. Germline assignment: CDR1 SGHRS and CDR2 YFSETQ. In DNA, the CDR3 is TGCGCCAGCAGCTTGAAGGGAGATTCGTATGGCTACACCTTC. Translating it yields CASSLKGDSYGYTF.

The V gene is TRBV3-1 (or the pseudogene TRBV3-2), the J gene TRBJ2-2; the match to TRBD2 covers 8 bases. The CDR3 contains 15 residues. Germline V gene data show CDR1 as LGHDT and CDR2 as YNNKEL (reference sequence). After removal of 1 base from V and 3 bases from J, the junction contained 1 base not matched to a gene. The CDR3 bases are TGTGCCAGCAGCCAAGGAGCGGGAGACACCGGGGAGCTGTTTTTT. It specifies CASSQGAGDTGELFF.

The chain carries TRBV29-1 and TRBJ2-1; 9 positions match TRBD2. Germline CDR1 reads SQVTM; CDR2 reads ANQGSEA. V lost 0 bases, J lost 6 bases, and 6 bases stayed unmatched. The CDR3 has 15 residues. The CDR3 region has the DNA TGCAGCGTTGAAGATGAAAGCGGGAGGCGCAATGAGCAGTTCTTC. This gives the protein CSVEDESGRRNEQFF.

V and J are TRBV5-1 and TRBJ2-5; tentatively, D is TRBD2 (6 bases). The germline V and J ends were trimmed by 1 base and 2 bases, with 15 bases remaining between them. CDR1 SGHRS and CDR2 YFSETQ come from the germline V gene. There are 16 residues in the CDR3. CDR3 region: CASSLWGDGIQETQYF. Written as DNA, the CDR3 is TGCGCCAGCAGCTTGTGGGGGGATGGAATTCAAGAGACCCAGTACTTC.

This clone was seen repeatedly, ten times or more. The chain recombines TRBV2 with TRBJ1-5; no clear D. Trimming removed 7 bases from V and 2 bases from J, with 9 bases in between. The CDR3 has 13 amino acids. Germline V gene lookup returns CDR1 SNHLY and CDR2 FYNNEI. CDR3 protein: CASKREGNQPQHF. The CDR3 DNA sequence: TGTGCCAGCAAACGGGAAGGCAATCAGCCCCAGCATTTT.

The chain joins TRBV30 to TRBJ2-1; 9 positions agree with TRBD2. The germline V gene has CDR1 GTSNPN and CDR2 SVGIG (reference sequence). The V segment lost 8 bases and the J segment 9 bases; nucleotides outside the gene matches: 17. This CDR3 comprises 15 residues. The CDR3 sequence is CARTFSGSGPGEQFF. The CDR3 bases are TGTGCCCGAACGTTTAGCGGGAGCGGCCCTGGTGAGCAGTTCTTC. The whole variable domain, remainder taken from reference TRBV30 and TRBJ2-1, is SQTIHQWPATLVQPVGSPLSLECTVEGTSNPNLYWYRQAAGRGLQLLFYSVGIGQISSEVPQNLSASRPQDRQFILSSKKLLLSDSGFYLCARTFSGSGPGEQFFGPGTRLTVL.